This is a list of T cell receptor beta chains from one sample in a study of CD8 T cells in Susac syndrome. From the immunoSEQ multiplex PCR reads, TCRdb called clonotypes with MiXCR, one entry per CDR3 protein. The table includes approximately 74,000 distinct CDR3 sequences, about 93% detected once. The specimen sequenced was CD4+ T cells from PBMCs. The receptors were gathered from a human donor with Susac syndrome. Both conserved end residues are part of each CDR3. The D gene is left open where the match is weak. Rows may omit the clone size; those that give it use once, few, many or a size class.

clone_size	d_call	v_call	j_call	cdr3_aa	cdr3_nt
-	-	TRBV7-9	TRBJ2-7	CASSFQTPEQYF	TGTGCCAGCAGCTTTCAGACGCCCGAGCAGTACTTC
-	-	TRBV18	TRBJ2-2	CASSPPWRGNTNTGELFF	TGTGCCAGCTCACCACCATGGAGAGGGAATACGAACACCGGGGAGCTGTTTTTT
-	TRBD1	TRBV7-2	TRBJ1-5	CASRNTGVGQPQHF	TGTGCCAGCAGAAACACAGGGGTTGGGCAGCCCCAGCATTTT
-	TRBD2	TRBV6-5	TRBJ2-7	CASSYSGGQAYEQYF	TGTGCCAGCAGTTACAGCGGGGGGCAAGCCTACGAGCAGTACTTC
-	-	TRBV3-1	TRBJ2-7	CASSQGTGEQYF	TGTGCCAGCAGCCAGGGGACCGGCGAGCAGTACTTC
few	-	TRBV12-3/TRBV12-4	TRBJ1-5	CASSFGRGNQPQHF	TGTGCCAGCAGTTTTGGGCGGGGCAATCAGCCCCAGCATTTT
-	TRBD2	TRBV4-1	TRBJ2-1	CASSPGTSGRGIYNEQFF	TGCGCCAGCAGCCCAGGGACTAGCGGGAGGGGGATCTACAATGAGCAGTTCTTC
-	-	TRBV5-4	TRBJ2-4	CASSLWSGQNIQYF	TGTGCCAGCAGCTTGTGGTCCGGACAAAACATTCAGTACTTC
-	-	TRBV6-6	TRBJ1-1	CASTQGLNTEAFF	TGTGCCAGCACACAGGGCCTGAACACTGAAGCTTTCTTT
-	TRBD2	TRBV10-3	TRBJ2-1	CAISATTVGLAGGPGEQFF	TGTGCCATCAGTGCGACGACTGTGGGACTAGCGGGGGGGCCGGGAGAGCAGTTCTTC
-	-	TRBV5-1	TRBJ2-1	CASSLALGTYNEQFF	TGCGCCAGCAGCTTGGCCTTAGGGACCTACAATGAGCAGTTCTTC
-	-	TRBV20-1	TRBJ2-1	CSAYRGGNEQFF	TGCAGTGCTTACAGGGGGGGCAATGAGCAGTTCTTC
-	TRBD1	TRBV18	TRBJ1-6	CASSPSGTGRLSSPLHF	TGTGCCAGCTCACCCTCCGGGACAGGGCGTTTGAGTTCACCCCTCCACTTT
few	TRBD2	TRBV7-2	TRBJ2-1	CASSLAGGDEQFF	TGTGCCAGCAGCTTAGCGGGAGGGGATGAGCAGTTCTTC
-	-	TRBV9	TRBJ2-2	CASSPRQTTGELFF	TGTGCCAGCAGCCCCCGACAGACCACCGGGGAGCTGTTTTTT
-	-	TRBV30	TRBJ2-7	CAWRRGLVSYEQYF	TGTGCCTGGAGGCGGGGACTCGTTTCCTACGAGCAGTACTTC
few	-	TRBV28	TRBJ1-4	CASSLGEKLFF	TGTGCCAGCAGTTTGGGGGAAAAACTGTTTTTT
once	-	TRBV20-1	TRBJ2-1	CSARDPRGILGEQFF	TGCAGTGCTAGAGATCCGAGGGGGATCTTGGGTGAGCAGTTCTTC
few	TRBD1	TRBV2	TRBJ1-1	CASRRQGNTEAFF	TGTGCCAGCAGGCGACAGGGCAACACTGAAGCTTTCTTT
-	-	TRBV14	TRBJ2-7	CASSQARGQYF	TGTGCCAGCAGCCAGGCCCGGGGGCAGTACTTC
-	-	TRBV7-2	TRBJ2-1	CASSLEGFGEQFF	TGTGCCAGCAGCTTAGAAGGGTTTGGAGAGCAGTTCTTC
once	TRBD1	TRBV2	TRBJ2-7	CASSPKGQGRGEQYF	TGTGCCAGCAGTCCCAAGGGACAGGGCCGGGGCGAGCAGTACTTC
-	TRBD1	TRBV23-1	TRBJ2-7	CASSLTGGRPYEQYF	TGCGCCAGCAGCCTCACAGGGGGGCGCCCCTACGAGCAGTACTTC
few	-	TRBV24-1	TRBJ2-3	CATSDLSHTQYF	TGTGCCACCAGTGATTTGTCCCATACGCAGTATTTT
-	TRBD2	TRBV28	TRBJ2-1	CASNGGRAMNEQFF	TGTGCCAGCAACGGCGGGAGGGCAATGAATGAGCAGTTCTTC
-	TRBD2	TRBV7-2	TRBJ2-1	CASRSPLAGERNEQFF	TGTGCCAGCAGATCCCCTCTAGCGGGAGAACGGAATGAGCAGTTCTTC
-	-	TRBV6-5	TRBJ1-3	CASSYSAGLSGNTIYF	TGTGCCAGCAGTTACTCGGCAGGGTTATCTGGAAACACCATATATTTT
-	TRBD2	TRBV7-9	TRBJ2-3	CASSLGLAGARTDTQYF	TGTGCCAGCAGCCTAGGACTAGCGGGAGCCCGCACAGATACGCAGTATTTT
-	TRBD1	TRBV19	TRBJ2-3	CASSLGTGGTDTQYF	TGTGCCAGTAGTTTGGGGACAGGGGGCACAGATACGCAGTATTTT
-	-	TRBV28	TRBJ1-5	CASSLSVGTQSWGNQPQHF	TGTGCCAGCAGTTTATCCGTCGGGACTCAATCTTGGGGCAATCAGCCCCAGCATTTT
once	-	TRBV20-1	TRBJ1-2	CSARVPRSRSHGYTF	TGCAGTGCTAGAGTTCCTAGATCCCGATCCCATGGCTACACCTTC
-	TRBD1	TRBV5-1	TRBJ1-3	CASSLGPGQKNTIYF	TGCGCCAGCAGCTTGGGACCGGGACAGAAGAACACCATATATTTT
-	TRBD1	TRBV20-1	TRBJ2-5	CSARLTGRETQYF	TGCAGTGCTAGGTTGACAGGGCGGGAGACCCAGTACTTC
-	-	TRBV19	TRBJ2-2	CASVKYSTGELFF	TGTGCCAGTGTTAAGTACTCGACCGGGGAGCTGTTTTTT
-	-	TRBV4-3	TRBJ1-2	CASSQGLTVANYGYTF	TGCGCCAGCAGCCAAGGGTTGACCGTAGCTAACTATGGCTACACCTTC
once	-	TRBV18	TRBJ1-5	CASSPQGGGDTENSNQPQHF	TGTGCCAGCTCACCACAAGGGGGAGGGGATACCGAAAATAGCAATCAGCCCCAGCATTTT
-	TRBD2	TRBV19	TRBJ2-3	CARDVLAGGTDTQYF	TGTGCCAGGGACGTATTAGCGGGGGGCACAGATACGCAGTATTTT
-	-	TRBV20-1	TRBJ2-1	CSALRTSGGDEQFF	TGCAGTGCCCTTCGGACTTCGGGCGGGGATGAGCAGTTCTTC
-	-	TRBV5-4	TRBJ1-1	CASKNGENTEAFF	TGTGCCAGCAAGAATGGGGAAAACACTGAAGCTTTCTTT
-	TRBD1	TRBV7-2	TRBJ2-3	CASSGGQGTDTQYF	TGTGCCAGCAGCGGGGGACAGGGCACAGATACGCAGTATTTT
-	-	TRBV28	TRBJ1-5	CASRFDRHTQHF	TGTGCCAGCAGGTTCGACAGGCATACCCAGCATTTT
-	TRBD2	TRBV11-3	TRBJ2-1	CASSLGRIAGVVYEQFF	TGTGCCAGCAGCTTAGGGCGAATAGCGGGAGTTGTATATGAGCAGTTCTTC
-	-	TRBV6-5	TRBJ2-7	CASSYPGTYEQYF	TGTGCCAGCAGTTACCCCGGGACCTACGAGCAGTACTTC
-	-	TRBV7-3	TRBJ2-1	CASSDRPSGYEQFF	TGTGCCAGCAGCGACAGGCCGAGTGGGTATGAGCAGTTCTTC
-	-	TRBV7-2	TRBJ2-1	CASSSGGVHNEQFF	TGTGCCAGCAGCTCAGGCGGGGTTCACAATGAGCAGTTCTTC
few	TRBD2	TRBV28	TRBJ2-4	CASRLPLLAGGKNIQYF	TGTGCCAGCAGACTCCCCTTACTAGCGGGAGGGAAAAACATTCAGTACTTC
-	-	TRBV6-5	TRBJ1-1	CASKRQAMNTEAFF	TGTGCCAGCAAAAGACAGGCGATGAACACTGAAGCTTTCTTT
-	-	TRBV7-2	TRBJ1-6	CASSFQARSYNSPLHF	TGTGCCAGCAGCTTCCAGGCCCGCTCCTATAATTCACCCCTCCACTTT
-	-	TRBV12-3/TRBV12-4	TRBJ2-7	CASSFTLTSYEQYF	TGTGCCAGCAGTTTTACTCTTACTTCCTACGAGCAGTACTTC
once	TRBD1	TRBV20-1	TRBJ2-3	CSAESGDSSTDTQYF	TGCAGTGCTGAATCCGGGGACAGCTCCACAGATACGCAGTATTTT
-	-	TRBV9	TRBJ2-2	CASSVQGIGGELFF	TGTGCCAGCAGCGTACAGGGGATCGGTGGGGAGCTGTTTTTT
-	-	TRBV20-1	TRBJ2-2	CSVSGLTNTGELFF	TGCAGTGTTTCCGGACTGACGAACACCGGGGAGCTGTTTTTT
-	TRBD1	TRBV6-5	TRBJ1-1	CASSYSNRGNTEAFF	TGTGCCAGCAGTTACTCGAACAGGGGAAACACTGAAGCTTTCTTT
-	-	TRBV6-6	TRBJ2-7	CASRRDTAYEQYF	TGTGCCAGCAGGCGAGATACCGCCTACGAGCAGTACTTC
-	-	TRBV28	TRBJ2-7	CASSALAEPYEQYF	TGTGCCAGCAGTGCCTTAGCGGAGCCCTACGAGCAGTACTTC
-	TRBD1	TRBV19	TRBJ1-1	CASKYEGAFTEAFF	TGTGCCAGTAAATATGAGGGGGCGTTCACTGAAGCTTTCTTT
-	TRBD1	TRBV29-1	TRBJ1-6	CSVGDSRNSPLHF	TGCAGCGTTGGGGACAGTCGAAATTCACCCCTCCACTTT